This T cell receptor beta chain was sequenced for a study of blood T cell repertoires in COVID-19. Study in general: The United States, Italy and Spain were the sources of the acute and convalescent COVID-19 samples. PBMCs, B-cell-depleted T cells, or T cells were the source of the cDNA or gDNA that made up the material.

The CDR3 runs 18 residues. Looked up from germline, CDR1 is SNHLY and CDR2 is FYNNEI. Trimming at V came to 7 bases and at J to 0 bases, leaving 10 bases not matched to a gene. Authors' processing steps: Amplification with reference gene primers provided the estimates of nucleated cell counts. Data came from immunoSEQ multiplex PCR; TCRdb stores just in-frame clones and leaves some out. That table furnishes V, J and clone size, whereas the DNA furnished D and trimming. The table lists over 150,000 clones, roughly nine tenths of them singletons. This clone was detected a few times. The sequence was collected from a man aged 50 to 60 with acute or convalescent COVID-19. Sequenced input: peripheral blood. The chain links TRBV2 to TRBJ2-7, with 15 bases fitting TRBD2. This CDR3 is CASNKPGLAGGPSYEQYF. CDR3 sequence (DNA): TGTGCCAGCAATAAACCGGGACTAGCGGGAGGTCCCTCCTACGAGCAGTACTTC. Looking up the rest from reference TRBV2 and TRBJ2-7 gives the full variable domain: EPEVTQTPSHQVTQMGQEVILRCVPISNHLYFYWYRQILGQKVEFLVSFYNNEISEKSEIFDDQFSVERPDGSNFTLKIRSTKLEDSAMYFCASNKPGLAGGPSYEQYFGPGTRLTVT.